The rows below give T cell receptor beta chains drawn from one sample of a study of Ad26.COV2.S vaccination and SARS-CoV-2 variants. Libraries were prepared by immunoSEQ multiplex PCR; TCRdb keeps only in-frame clonotypes and omits some of them. The profile shows hundreds of thousands of clones, 89% of them singletons. Sequences were derived from peripheral blood, sampled in a trial of Ad26.COV2.S vaccine versus placebo. The receptors shown here come from a person aged 18-60 years who received the Ad26.COV2.S COVID-19 vaccine or a placebo. Each CDR3 is given with its conserved first and last residue. Fields, in order: V gene, D gene, J gene, clone size, CDR3 protein, CDR3 DNA. D genes are given only for firm matches. Clone size, where shown, is once, few, many, or a class for clones that have expanded.

v_call: TRBV19; d_call: NA; j_call: TRBJ2-5; clone_size: NA; cdr3_aa: CASSITAGRGETQYF; cdr3_nt: TGTGCCAGTAGTATTACGGCGGGGAGGGGGGAGACCCAGTACTTC
v_call: TRBV27; d_call: NA; j_call: TRBJ2-1; clone_size: NA; cdr3_aa: CASSSQQEVRGFF; cdr3_nt: TGTGCCAGCAGTTCCCAACAGGAGGTCCGGGGGTTCTTC
v_call: TRBV5-1; d_call: NA; j_call: TRBJ2-5; clone_size: NA; cdr3_aa: CASSPPAPTQYF; cdr3_nt: TGCGCCAGCAGCCCCCCCGCCCCCACCCAGTACTTC
v_call: TRBV27; d_call: NA; j_call: TRBJ2-4; clone_size: once; cdr3_aa: CASSLEPSKNIQYF; cdr3_nt: TGTGCCAGCAGTTTAGAACCCTCCAAAAACATTCAGTACTTC
v_call: TRBV7-3; d_call: TRBD2; j_call: TRBJ2-5; clone_size: NA; cdr3_aa: CASSPGTGTSDAQYF; cdr3_nt: TGTGCCAGCAGCCCTGGAACCGGGACTAGCGACGCCCAGTACTTC
v_call: TRBV6-2/TRBV6-3; d_call: TRBD2; j_call: TRBJ2-1; clone_size: NA; cdr3_aa: CASSGRAVNEQFF; cdr3_nt: TGTGCCAGCAGCGGGAGGGCGGTCAATGAGCAGTTCTTC
v_call: TRBV19; d_call: TRBD2; j_call: TRBJ2-1; clone_size: few; cdr3_aa: CASSIRLAGGNEQFF; cdr3_nt: TGTGCCAGTAGTATAAGGCTAGCGGGGGGGAATGAGCAGTTCTTC
v_call: TRBV5-6; d_call: TRBD2; j_call: TRBJ2-1; clone_size: NA; cdr3_aa: CASSLGAGGYNEQFF; cdr3_nt: TGTGCCAGCAGCTTGGGGGCGGGAGGCTACAATGAGCAGTTCTTC
v_call: TRBV27; d_call: TRBD1; j_call: TRBJ2-4; clone_size: once; cdr3_aa: CASRSGTGGSAKNIQYF; cdr3_nt: TGTGCCAGCAGGTCCGGGACAGGGGGATCGGCCAAAAACATTCAGTACTTC
v_call: TRBV5-1; d_call: NA; j_call: TRBJ1-1; clone_size: once; cdr3_aa: CASSLDRVNTEAFF; cdr3_nt: TGCGCCAGCAGCTTGGACAGGGTAAACACTGAAGCTTTCTTT
v_call: TRBV7-3; d_call: TRBD1; j_call: TRBJ2-1; clone_size: once; cdr3_aa: CASSSTGASNEQFF; cdr3_nt: TGTGCCAGCAGCTCGACAGGGGCAAGCAATGAGCAGTTCTTC
v_call: TRBV2; d_call: NA; j_call: TRBJ2-3; clone_size: once; cdr3_aa: CASSERRYTDTQYF; cdr3_nt: TGTGCCAGCAGTGAACGCCGTTACACAGATACGCAGTATTTT
v_call: TRBV12-3/TRBV12-4; d_call: NA; j_call: TRBJ2-1; clone_size: NA; cdr3_aa: CASSLSNLNEQFF; cdr3_nt: TGTGCCAGCAGTTTATCCAACCTCAATGAGCAGTTCTTC
v_call: TRBV5-4; d_call: NA; j_call: TRBJ2-3; clone_size: NA; cdr3_aa: CASSPSGFYTDTQYF; cdr3_nt: TGTGCCAGCAGCCCGTCGGGGTTCTACACAGATACGCAGTATTTT
v_call: TRBV18; d_call: TRBD1; j_call: TRBJ1-2; clone_size: NA; cdr3_aa: CASSPGQGVGYTF; cdr3_nt: TGTGCCAGCTCACCAGGCCAGGGGGTTGGCTACACCTTC
v_call: TRBV25-1; d_call: NA; j_call: TRBJ1-1; clone_size: NA; cdr3_aa: CASSSTGNTEAFF; cdr3_nt: TGTGCCAGCAGTTCTACAGGGAACACTGAAGCTTTCTTT
v_call: TRBV3-1/TRBV3-2; d_call: NA; j_call: TRBJ1-5; clone_size: NA; cdr3_aa: CASSQDNEGQPQHF; cdr3_nt: TGTGCCAGCAGCCAAGACAATGAGGGTCAGCCCCAGCATTTT
v_call: TRBV7-9; d_call: TRBD1; j_call: TRBJ1-2; clone_size: NA; cdr3_aa: CASSRGQASGYTF; cdr3_nt: TGTGCCAGCAGCCGGGGACAGGCCAGCGGCTACACCTTC
v_call: TRBV9; d_call: NA; j_call: TRBJ1-5; clone_size: NA; cdr3_aa: CASSPGGGSGQPQHF; cdr3_nt: TGTGCCAGCAGCCCGGGGGGTGGGAGTGGGCAGCCCCAGCATTTT
v_call: TRBV5-1; d_call: NA; j_call: TRBJ1-6; clone_size: NA; cdr3_aa: CASSLGSGSDNSPLHF; cdr3_nt: TGCGCCAGCAGCTTGGGGTCCGGTAGCGATAATTCACCCCTCCACTTT